This paragraph reports one TCR beta chain. Clones were read by immunoSEQ multiplex PCR, and TCRdb kept only the in-frame ones, dropping some. The table shows 100,000 or so clones, with 91% occurring only once. This entry comes from a study of T cell changes during pregnancy in multiple sclerosis. Trimming cost V 0 bases and J 2 bases; bases outside gene matches: 8. This CDR3 is built from 17 residues. Per the germline V gene, CDR1 is LGHNA and CDR2 is YSLEER. The receptor comes from a female donor with multiple sclerosis, enrolled in a pregnancy study. The specimen was peripheral blood, collected in the second trimester of pregnancy. V is TRBV4-3 and J is TRBJ2-3; TRBD2 aligns across 7 bases. The CDR3 DNA follows: TGCGCCAGCAGCCAAGAAGGAGGTAGCGGGTACACAGATACGCAGTATTTT. It is translated as CASSQEGGSGYTDTQYF.